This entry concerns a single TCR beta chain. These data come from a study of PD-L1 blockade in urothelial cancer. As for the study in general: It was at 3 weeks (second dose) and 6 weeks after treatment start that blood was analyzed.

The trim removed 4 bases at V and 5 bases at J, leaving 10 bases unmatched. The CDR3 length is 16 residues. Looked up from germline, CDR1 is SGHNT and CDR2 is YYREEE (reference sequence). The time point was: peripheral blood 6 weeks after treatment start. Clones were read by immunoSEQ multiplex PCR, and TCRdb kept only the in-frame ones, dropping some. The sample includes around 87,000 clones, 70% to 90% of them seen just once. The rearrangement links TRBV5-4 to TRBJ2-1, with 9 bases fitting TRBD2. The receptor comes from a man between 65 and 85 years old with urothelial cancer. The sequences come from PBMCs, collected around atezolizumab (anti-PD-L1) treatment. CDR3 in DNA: TGTGCCAGCAGCCCAACCGTAGCGGGGGCTAACAATGAGCAGTTCTTC. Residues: CASSPTVAGANNEQFF.